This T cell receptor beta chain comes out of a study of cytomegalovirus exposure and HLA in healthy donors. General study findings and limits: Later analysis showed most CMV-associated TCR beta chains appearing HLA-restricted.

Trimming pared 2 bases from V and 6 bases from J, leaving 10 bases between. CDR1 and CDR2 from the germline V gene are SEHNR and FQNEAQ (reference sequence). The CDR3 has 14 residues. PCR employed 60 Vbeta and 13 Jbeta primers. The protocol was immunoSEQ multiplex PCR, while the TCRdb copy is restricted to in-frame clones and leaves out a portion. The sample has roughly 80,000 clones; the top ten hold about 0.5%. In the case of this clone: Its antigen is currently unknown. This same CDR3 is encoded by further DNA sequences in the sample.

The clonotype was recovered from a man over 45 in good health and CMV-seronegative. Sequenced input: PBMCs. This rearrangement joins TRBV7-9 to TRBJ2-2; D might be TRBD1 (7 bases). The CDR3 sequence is CASSLQGGAGELFF. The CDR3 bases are TGTGCCAGCAGCTTACAGGGGGGAGCCGGGGAGCTGTTTTTT.